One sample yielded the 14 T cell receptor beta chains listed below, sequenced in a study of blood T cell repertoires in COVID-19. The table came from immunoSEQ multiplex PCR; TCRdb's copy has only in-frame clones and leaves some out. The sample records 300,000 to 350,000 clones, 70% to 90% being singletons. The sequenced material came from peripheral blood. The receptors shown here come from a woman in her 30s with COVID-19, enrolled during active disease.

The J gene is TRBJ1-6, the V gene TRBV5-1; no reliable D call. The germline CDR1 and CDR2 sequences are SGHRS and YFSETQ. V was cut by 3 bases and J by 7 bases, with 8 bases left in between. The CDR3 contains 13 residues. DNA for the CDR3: TGCGCCAGCAGCTACTCACAGAATTCACCCCTCCACTTT. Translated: CASSYSQNSPLHF.

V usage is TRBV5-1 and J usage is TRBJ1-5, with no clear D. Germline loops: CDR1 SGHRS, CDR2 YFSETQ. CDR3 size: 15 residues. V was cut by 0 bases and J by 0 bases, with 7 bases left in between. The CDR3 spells CASSLGTYSNQPQHF. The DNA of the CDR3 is TGCGCCAGCAGCTTGGGCACCTATAGCAATCAGCCCCAGCATTTT.

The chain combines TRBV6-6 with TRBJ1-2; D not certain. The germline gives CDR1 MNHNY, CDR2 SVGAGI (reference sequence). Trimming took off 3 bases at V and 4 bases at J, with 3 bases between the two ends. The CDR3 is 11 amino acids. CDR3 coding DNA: TGTGCCAGCAGTTATCGCTATGGCTACACCTTC. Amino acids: CASSYRYGYTF.

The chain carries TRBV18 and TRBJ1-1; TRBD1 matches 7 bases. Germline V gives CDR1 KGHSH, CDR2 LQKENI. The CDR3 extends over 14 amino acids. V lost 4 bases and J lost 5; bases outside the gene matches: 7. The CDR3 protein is CASSLHDRVTEAFF. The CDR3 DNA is TGTGCCAGCTCACTACACGACAGGGTTACTGAAGCTTTCTTT.

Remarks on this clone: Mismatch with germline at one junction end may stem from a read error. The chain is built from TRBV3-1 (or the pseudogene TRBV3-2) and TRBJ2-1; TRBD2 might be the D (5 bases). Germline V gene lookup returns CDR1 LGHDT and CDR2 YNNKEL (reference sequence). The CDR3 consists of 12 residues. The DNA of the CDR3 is TGTGCCAGCAGCGAAGACTATAATGAGCAGTTCTTC. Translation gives CASSEDYNEQFF.

The CDR3 spells CASSGRGAGYQPQHF. In DNA form, the CDR3 reads TGTGCCAGCAGTGGAAGGGGCGCCGGGTATCAGCCCCAGCATTTT. The J gene is TRBJ1-5, the V gene TRBV2; possibly TRBD1 for D (5 bases). V lost 4 bases, J lost 5 bases, and 15 bases lay in between. CDR3 size: 15 residues. CDR1 and CDR2 from the germline V gene are SNHLY and FYNNEI.

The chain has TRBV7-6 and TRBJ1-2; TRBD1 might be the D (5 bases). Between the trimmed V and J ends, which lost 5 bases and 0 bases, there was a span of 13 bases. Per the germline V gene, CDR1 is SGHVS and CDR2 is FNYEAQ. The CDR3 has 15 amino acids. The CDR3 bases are TGTGCCAGCAGCCCCGGGGAGGGGACTAACTATGGCTACACCTTC. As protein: CASSPGEGTNYGYTF.

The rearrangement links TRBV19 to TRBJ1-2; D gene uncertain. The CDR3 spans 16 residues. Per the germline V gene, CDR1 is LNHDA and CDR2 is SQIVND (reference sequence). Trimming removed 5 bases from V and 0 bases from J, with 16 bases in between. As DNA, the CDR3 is TGTGCCAGTAGTCCCCCTGAAGGGAGGACTAACTATGGCTACACCTTC. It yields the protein CASSPPEGRTNYGYTF.

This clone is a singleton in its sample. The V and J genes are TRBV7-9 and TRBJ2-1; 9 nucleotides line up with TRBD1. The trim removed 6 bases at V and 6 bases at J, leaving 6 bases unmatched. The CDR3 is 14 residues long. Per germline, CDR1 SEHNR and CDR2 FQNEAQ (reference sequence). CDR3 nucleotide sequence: TGTGCCAGCAGACCCGGGACAGGGAGCAATGAGCAGTTCTTC. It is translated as CASRPGTGSNEQFF.

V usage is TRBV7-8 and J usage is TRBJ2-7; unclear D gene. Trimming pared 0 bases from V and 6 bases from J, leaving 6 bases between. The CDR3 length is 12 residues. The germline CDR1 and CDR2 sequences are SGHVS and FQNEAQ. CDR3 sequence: CASSLAEAEQYV. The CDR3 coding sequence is TGTGCCAGCAGCTTAGCAGAGGCCGAGCAGTACGTC.

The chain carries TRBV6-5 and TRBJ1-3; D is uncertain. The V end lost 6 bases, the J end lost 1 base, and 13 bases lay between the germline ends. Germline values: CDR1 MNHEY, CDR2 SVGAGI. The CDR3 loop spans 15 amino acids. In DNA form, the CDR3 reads TGTGCCAGCAGCCGCACGGGGAGATCTGGAAACACCATATATTTT. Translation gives CASSRTGRSGNTIYF.

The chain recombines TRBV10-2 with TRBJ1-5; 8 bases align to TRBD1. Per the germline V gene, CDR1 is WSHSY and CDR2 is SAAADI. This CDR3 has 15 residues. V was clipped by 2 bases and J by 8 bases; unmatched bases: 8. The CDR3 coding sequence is TGCGCCAGCAGTGAGGGACAGGGCCTGGGGGAGCCCCAGCATTTT. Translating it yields CASSEGQGLGEPQHF.

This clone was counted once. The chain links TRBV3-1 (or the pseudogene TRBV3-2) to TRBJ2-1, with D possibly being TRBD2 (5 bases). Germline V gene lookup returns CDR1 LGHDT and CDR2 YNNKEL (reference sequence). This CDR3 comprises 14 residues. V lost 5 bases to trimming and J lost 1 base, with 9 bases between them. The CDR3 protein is CASSRAGSYNEQFF. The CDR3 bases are TGTGCCAGCAGCAGGGCGGGTTCCTACAATGAGCAGTTCTTC.

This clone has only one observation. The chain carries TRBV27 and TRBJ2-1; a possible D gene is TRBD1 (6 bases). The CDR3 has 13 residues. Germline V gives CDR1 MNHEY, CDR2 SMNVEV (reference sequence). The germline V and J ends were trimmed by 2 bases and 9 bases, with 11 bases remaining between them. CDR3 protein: CASSLGRGGEQFF. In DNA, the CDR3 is TGTGCCAGCAGTTTAGGCAGGGGCGGTGAGCAGTTCTTC.